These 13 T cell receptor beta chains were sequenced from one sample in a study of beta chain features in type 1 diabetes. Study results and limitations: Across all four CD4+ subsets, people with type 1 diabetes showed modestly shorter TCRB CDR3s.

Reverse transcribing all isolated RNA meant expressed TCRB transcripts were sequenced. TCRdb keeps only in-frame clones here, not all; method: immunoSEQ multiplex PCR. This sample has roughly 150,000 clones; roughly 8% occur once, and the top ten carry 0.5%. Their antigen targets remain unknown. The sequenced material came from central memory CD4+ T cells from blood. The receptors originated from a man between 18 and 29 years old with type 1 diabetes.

CDR3 loop: CASSYSALAGGREQYF. CDR3 in DNA: TGTGCCAGCAGTTACTCGGCCCTAGCGGGAGGGCGCGAGCAGTACTTC. The chain couples TRBV6-5 to TRBJ2-7; 12 bases are shared with TRBD2. CDR1 and CDR2 from the germline V gene are MNHEY and SVGAGI. Unmatched junction bases numbered 6, after V lost 0 bases and J lost 6 bases. This CDR3 has 16 amino acids.

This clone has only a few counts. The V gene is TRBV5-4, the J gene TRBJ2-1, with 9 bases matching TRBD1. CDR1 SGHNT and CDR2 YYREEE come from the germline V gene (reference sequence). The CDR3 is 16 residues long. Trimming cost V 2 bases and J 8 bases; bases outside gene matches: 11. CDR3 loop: CASSLEPGQGVDEQFF. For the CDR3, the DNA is TGTGCCAGCAGCTTAGAACCGGGACAGGGAGTCGATGAGCAGTTCTTC.

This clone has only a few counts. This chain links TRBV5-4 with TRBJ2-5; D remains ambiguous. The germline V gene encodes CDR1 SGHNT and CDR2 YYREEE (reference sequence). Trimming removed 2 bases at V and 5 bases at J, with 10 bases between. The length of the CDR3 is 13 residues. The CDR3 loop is CASSFSGLETQYF. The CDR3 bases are TGTGCCAGCAGCTTTTCCGGGTTGGAGACCCAGTACTTC.

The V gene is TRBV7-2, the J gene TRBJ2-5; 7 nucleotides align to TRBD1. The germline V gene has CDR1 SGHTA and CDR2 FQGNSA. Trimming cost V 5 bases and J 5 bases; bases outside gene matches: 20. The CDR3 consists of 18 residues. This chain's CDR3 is CASSHGTVSPISWETQYF. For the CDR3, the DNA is TGTGCCAGCAGCCACGGGACAGTCTCCCCCATTTCGTGGGAGACCCAGTACTTC.

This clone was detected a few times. Here the CDR3 DNA reads TGCGCCAGCAGCTTGGCCTCCCCTGGGGCCAACGTCCTGACTTTC. This codes for CASSLASPGANVLTF. V gene TRBV5-1 combines with J gene TRBJ2-6; D is undetermined. Germline V gene lookup returns CDR1 SGHRS and CDR2 YFSETQ. Between the trimmed V and J ends, which lost 0 bases and 2 bases, there was a span of 6 bases. The CDR3 sequence is 15 residues long.

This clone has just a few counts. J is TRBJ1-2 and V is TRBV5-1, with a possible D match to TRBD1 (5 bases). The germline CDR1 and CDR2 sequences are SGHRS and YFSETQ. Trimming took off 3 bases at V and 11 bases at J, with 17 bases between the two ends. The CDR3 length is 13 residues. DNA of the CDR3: TGCGCCAGCAGCTATGACAGCCTCGTCGGGTACACCTTC. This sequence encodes CASSYDSLVGYTF.

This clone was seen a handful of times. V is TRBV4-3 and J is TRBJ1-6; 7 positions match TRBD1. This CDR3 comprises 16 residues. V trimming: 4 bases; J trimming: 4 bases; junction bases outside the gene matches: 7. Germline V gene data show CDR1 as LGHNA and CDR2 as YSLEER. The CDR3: CASSPGTVRYNSPLHF. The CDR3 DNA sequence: TGCGCCAGCAGCCCAGGGACAGTGAGGTATAATTCACCCCTCCACTTT.

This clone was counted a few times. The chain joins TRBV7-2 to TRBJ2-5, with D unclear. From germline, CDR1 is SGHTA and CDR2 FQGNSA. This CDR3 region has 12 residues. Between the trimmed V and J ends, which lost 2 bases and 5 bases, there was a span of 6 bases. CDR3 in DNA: TGTGCCAGCAGCTTAATATTGGAGACCCAGTACTTC. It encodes CASSLILETQYF.

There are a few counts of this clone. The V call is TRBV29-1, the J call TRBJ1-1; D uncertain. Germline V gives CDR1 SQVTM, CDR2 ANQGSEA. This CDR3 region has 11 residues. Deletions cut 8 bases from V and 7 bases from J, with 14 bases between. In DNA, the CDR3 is TGCAGCATCAGAACGGGAGTTGAAGCTTTCTTT. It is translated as CSIRTGVEAFF.

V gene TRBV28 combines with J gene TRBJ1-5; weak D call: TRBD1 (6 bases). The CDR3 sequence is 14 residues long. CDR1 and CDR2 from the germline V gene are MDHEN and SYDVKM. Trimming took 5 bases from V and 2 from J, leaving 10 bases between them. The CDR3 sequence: CASSGDRRNQPQHF. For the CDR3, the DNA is TGTGCCAGCAGTGGAGACAGGCGCAATCAGCCCCAGCATTTT.

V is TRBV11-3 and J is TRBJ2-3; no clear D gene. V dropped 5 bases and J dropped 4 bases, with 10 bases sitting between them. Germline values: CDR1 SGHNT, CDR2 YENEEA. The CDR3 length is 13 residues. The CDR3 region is CASSRGEADTQYF. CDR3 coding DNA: TGTGCCAGCAGCCGTGGTGAGGCAGATACGCAGTATTTT.

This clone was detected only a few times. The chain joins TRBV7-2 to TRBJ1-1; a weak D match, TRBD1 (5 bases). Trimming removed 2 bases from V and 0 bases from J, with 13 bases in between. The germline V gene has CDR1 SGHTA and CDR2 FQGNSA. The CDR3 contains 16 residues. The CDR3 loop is CASSLRMAGLNTEAFF. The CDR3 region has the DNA TGTGCCAGCAGCTTACGCATGGCAGGGCTGAACACTGAAGCTTTCTTT.

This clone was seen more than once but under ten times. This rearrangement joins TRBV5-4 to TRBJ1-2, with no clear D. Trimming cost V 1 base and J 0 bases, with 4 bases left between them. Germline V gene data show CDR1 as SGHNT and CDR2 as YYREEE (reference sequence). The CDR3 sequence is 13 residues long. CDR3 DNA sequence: TGTGCCAGCAGCTTGTCAACTAACTATGGCTACACCTTC. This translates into CASSLSTNYGYTF. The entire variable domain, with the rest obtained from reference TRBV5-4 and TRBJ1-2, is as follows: ETGVTQSPTHLIKTRGQQVTLRCSSQSGHNTVSWYQQALGQGPQFIFQYYREEENGRGNFPPRFSGLQFPNYSSELNVNALELDDSALYLCASSLSTNYGYTFGSGTRLTVV.